This T cell receptor beta chain appears in the sequencing data of a study of somatic mutations in cytotoxic T cells in rheumatoid arthritis. Produced via immunoSEQ multiplex PCR; TCRdb's table is partial and in-frame only. The top ten hold roughly 40% of the sample, which has thousands of clones, roughly 81% seen once. The CDR3 runs to 15 residues. CDR1 is SGDLS and CDR2 is YYNGEE in the germline V gene. V lost 0 bases to trimming and J lost 2 bases, with 9 bases between them. Sequencing was performed on CD8+ T cells sorted from blood. The V call is TRBV9, the J call TRBJ2-1; D is ambiguous. The TCR sequence derives from an adult with rheumatoid arthritis. The CDR3 spells CASSVERWTYNEQFF. DNA for the CDR3: TGTGCCAGCAGCGTAGAAAGGTGGACCTACAATGAGCAGTTCTTC.